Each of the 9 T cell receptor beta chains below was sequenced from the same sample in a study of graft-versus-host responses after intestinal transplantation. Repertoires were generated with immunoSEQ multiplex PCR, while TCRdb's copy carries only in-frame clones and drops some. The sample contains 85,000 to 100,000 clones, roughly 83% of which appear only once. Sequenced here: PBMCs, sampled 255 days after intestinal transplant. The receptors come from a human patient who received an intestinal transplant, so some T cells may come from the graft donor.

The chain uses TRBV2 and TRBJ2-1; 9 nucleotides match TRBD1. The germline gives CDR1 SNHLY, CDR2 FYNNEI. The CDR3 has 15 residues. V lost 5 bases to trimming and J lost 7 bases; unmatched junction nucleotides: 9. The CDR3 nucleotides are TGTGCCAGCAGTCCCCGGGACAGGGAGCTAAATGAGCAGTTCTTC. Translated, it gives CASSPRDRELNEQFF.

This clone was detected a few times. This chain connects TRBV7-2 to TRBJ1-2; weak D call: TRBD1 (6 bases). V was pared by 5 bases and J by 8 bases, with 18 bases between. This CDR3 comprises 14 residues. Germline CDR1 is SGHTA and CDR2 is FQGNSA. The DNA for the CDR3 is TGTGCCAGCAGCCCCCGGACAGAGAGGAAGGGCTACACCTTC. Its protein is CASSPRTERKGYTF.

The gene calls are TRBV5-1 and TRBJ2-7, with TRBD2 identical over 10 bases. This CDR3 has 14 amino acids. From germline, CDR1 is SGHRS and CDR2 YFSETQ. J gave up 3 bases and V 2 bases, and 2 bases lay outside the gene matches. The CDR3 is CASSFLAGDYEQYF. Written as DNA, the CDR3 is TGCGCCAGCAGCTTCCTAGCGGGGGACTACGAGCAGTACTTC.

CDR3 DNA sequence: TGTGCCAGTAGTATGGGACTAGCGGGAACTATGGGCCCCTACGAGCAGTACTTC. This sequence encodes CASSMGLAGTMGPYEQYF. This chain connects TRBV19 to TRBJ2-7; 13 bases agree with TRBD2. Germline V CDR1 and CDR2: LNHDA, SQIVND (reference sequence). V trimming: 3 bases; J trimming: 2 bases; junction bases outside the gene matches: 10. This CDR3 has 18 amino acids.

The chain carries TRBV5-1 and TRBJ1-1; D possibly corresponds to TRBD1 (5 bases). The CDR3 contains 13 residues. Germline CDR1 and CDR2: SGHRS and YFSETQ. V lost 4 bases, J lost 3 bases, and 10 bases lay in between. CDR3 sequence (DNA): TGCGCCAGCAGCCCCAGGGTTGACACTGAAGCTTTCTTT. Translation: CASSPRVDTEAFF.

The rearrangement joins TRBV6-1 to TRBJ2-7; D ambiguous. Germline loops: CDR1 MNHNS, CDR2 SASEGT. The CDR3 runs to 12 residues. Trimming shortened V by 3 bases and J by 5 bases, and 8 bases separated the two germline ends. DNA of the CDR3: TGTGCCAGCAGTGAGCCCCCCCACGAGCAGTACTTC. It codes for CASSEPPHEQYF.

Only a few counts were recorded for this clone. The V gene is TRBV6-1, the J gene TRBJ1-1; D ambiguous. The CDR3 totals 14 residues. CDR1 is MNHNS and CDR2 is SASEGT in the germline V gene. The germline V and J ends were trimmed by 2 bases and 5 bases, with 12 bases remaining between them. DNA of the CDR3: TGTGCCAGCAGTGAATCCCTTCCGGGGACTGAAGCTTTCTTT. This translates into CASSESLPGTEAFF.

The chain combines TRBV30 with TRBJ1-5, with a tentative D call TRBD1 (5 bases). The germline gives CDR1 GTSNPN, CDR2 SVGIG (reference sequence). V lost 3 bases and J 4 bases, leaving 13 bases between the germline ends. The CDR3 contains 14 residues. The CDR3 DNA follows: TGTGCCTGGAGGGGGACGGGAAAAAATCAGCCCCAGCATTTT. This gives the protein CAWRGTGKNQPQHF. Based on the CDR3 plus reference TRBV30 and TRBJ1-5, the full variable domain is SQTIHQWPATLVQPVGSPLSLECTVEGTSNPNLYWYRQAAGRGLQLLFYSVGIGQISSEVPQNLSASRPQDRQFILSSKKLLLSDSGFYLCAWRGTGKNQPQHFGDGTRLSIL.

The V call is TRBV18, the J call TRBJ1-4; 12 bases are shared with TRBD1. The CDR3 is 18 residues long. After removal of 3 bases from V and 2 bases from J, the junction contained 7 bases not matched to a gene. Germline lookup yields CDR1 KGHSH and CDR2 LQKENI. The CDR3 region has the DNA TGTGCCAGCTCACCGCTCACCGGGACAGGGGGCACTAATGAAAAACTGTTTTTT. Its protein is CASSPLTGTGGTNEKLFF.